The 30 T cell receptor beta chains in this list originate from one sample, sequenced in a study of blood T cell repertoires in COVID-19. Data came from immunoSEQ multiplex PCR; TCRdb stores just in-frame clones and leaves some out. The sample carries more than 95,000 clones, about 80% recorded once. The sequenced material came from peripheral blood. These receptors all stem from a man between 40 and 49 years old with active or convalescent COVID-19.

This clone appeared once. The V call is TRBV11-2, the J call TRBJ1-2; the D gene is possibly TRBD1 (6 bases). Germline lookup yields CDR1 SGHAT and CDR2 FQNNGV. V lost 4 bases and J 8 bases, leaving 11 bases between the germline ends. The CDR3 has 12 residues. CDR3 coding DNA: TGTGCCAGCAGCTCTAGGGGGTTCGGCTACACCTTC. Protein sequence: CASSSRGFGYTF.

The sample holds one count of this clone. The chain couples TRBV30 to TRBJ2-7; 10 nucleotides match TRBD1. The CDR3 is made up of 15 amino acids. V lost 8 bases to trimming and J lost 4 bases; unmatched junction nucleotides: 14. CDR1 is GTSNPN, CDR2 SVGIG, per germline (reference sequence). The CDR3 bases are TGTGCCCTGGGTGGCCCGGGACAGGGGCAATACGAGCAGTACTTC. Translation gives CALGGPGQGQYEQYF. Based on the CDR3 plus reference TRBV30 and TRBJ2-7, the full variable domain is SQTIHQWPATLVQPVGSPLSLECTVEGTSNPNLYWYRQAAGRGLQLLFYSVGIGQISSEVPQNLSASRPQDRQFILSSKKLLLSDSGFYLCALGGPGQGQYEQYFGPGTRLTVT.

This sequence joins TRBV28 and TRBJ2-3; a weak D match, TRBD2 (6 bases). There are 15 residues in the CDR3. Per germline, CDR1 MDHEN and CDR2 SYDVKM. V was clipped by 6 bases and J by 6 bases, with 19 bases between them. CDR3 amino acids: CASSSQLAGRDTQYF. The DNA for the CDR3 is TGTGCCAGCAGCTCCCAACTCGCGGGACGGGATACGCAGTATTTT.

The V call is TRBV5-6, the J call TRBJ1-5, with unresolved D. Per germline, CDR1 SGHDT and CDR2 YYEEEE. This CDR3 comprises 13 residues. V shed 4 bases and J shed 7 bases, with 12 bases lying between them. The CDR3 coding sequence is TGTGCCAGCAGCCGCGGAGGTCGGCAGCCCCAGCATTTT. It translates to CASSRGGRQPQHF.

V gene TRBV6-2 or TRBV6-3 combines with J gene TRBJ2-3; 7 bases map to TRBD2. Germline CDR1 MNHEY, CDR2 SVGEGT. CDR3 length: 16 amino acids. V trimming: 2 bases; J trimming: 1 base; junction bases outside the gene matches: 6. DNA for the CDR3: TGTGCCAGCAGTTACAAGCCGGGGGGAGGCACAGATACGCAGTATTTT. Translation: CASSYKPGGGTDTQYF.

The J gene is TRBJ2-3, the V gene TRBV28; TRBD2 is a possible D gene (5 bases). The germline gives CDR1 MDHEN, CDR2 SYDVKM. The CDR3 covers 16 residues. The V and J ends lost 5 bases and 4 bases respectively, with 19 bases between them. In nucleotides, the CDR3 is TGTGCCAGCAGTCTCCCTCGAGGGCGCCGGGCAGATACGCAGTATTTT. It yields the protein CASSLPRGRRADTQYF.

V and J are TRBV7-9 and TRBJ1-2; tentative D call: TRBD1 (5 bases). Trimming removed 7 bases at V and 0 bases at J, with 12 bases between. The CDR3 loop spans 14 amino acids. CDR1 is SEHNR, CDR2 FQNEAQ, per germline (reference sequence). The CDR3 DNA follows: TGTGCCAGCACTACGGAGGGGACTAACTATGGCTACACCTTC. It specifies CASTTEGTNYGYTF.

J is TRBJ1-1 and V is TRBV11-2; no clear D. Trimming left V 1 base short and J 8 bases short, with 17 bases between. The CDR3 contains 15 residues. Germline lookup yields CDR1 SGHAT and CDR2 FQNNGV. The CDR3 loop is CASSLVSVRHLEAFF. CDR3 nucleotide sequence: TGTGCCAGCAGCTTAGTATCGGTCCGCCACCTCGAAGCTTTCTTT.

The chain has TRBV7-2 and TRBJ2-1; perhaps TRBD2 as D (6 bases). The CDR3 totals 15 residues. Germline loops: CDR1 SGHTA, CDR2 FQGNSA. V was shortened by 5 bases and J by 3 bases, with 14 bases between the two germline ends. The DNA for the CDR3 is TGTGCCAGCAGCCCCGGGACTGTCCTCTACAATGAGCAGTTCTTC. Translating gives CASSPGTVLYNEQFF.

The rearrangement joins TRBV6-5 to TRBJ2-1, with D possibly being TRBD1 (6 bases). V lost 2 bases to trimming and J lost 9 bases, with 14 bases between them. This CDR3 is 14 amino acids long. Germline loops: CDR1 MNHEY, CDR2 SVGAGI. CDR3 nucleotides: TGTGCCAGCAGTTACCGGAGACAGGTCCTTGAGCAGTTCTTC. This encodes CASSYRRQVLEQFF.

V usage is TRBV11-2 and J usage is TRBJ2-7; 8 nucleotides line up with TRBD1. The CDR3 sequence is 15 residues long. Per germline, CDR1 SGHAT and CDR2 FQNNGV. V gave up 1 base and J gave up 6 bases; unmatched junction bases: 8. The CDR3 DNA reads as TGTGCCAGCAGCTTAGCGGGCAGGGGGCGGGTCGAGCAGTACTTC. Translating gives CASSLAGRGRVEQYF.

V usage is TRBV5-1 and J usage is TRBJ2-7; D might be TRBD2 (6 bases). CDR3 length: 13 amino acids. Germline V gene data show CDR1 as SGHRS and CDR2 as YFSETQ. V lost 2 bases to trimming and J lost 11 bases, with 17 bases between them. The CDR3 bases are TGCGCCAGCAGCTTAACCTGGGGGGAGTCTGAGTACTTC. Translated: CASSLTWGESEYF.

V and J are TRBV21-1 and TRBJ1-2. TRBV21-1 is assigned pseudogene status. This CDR3 comprises 16 residues. In nucleotides, the CDR3 is TGTGCCAGCAGGCAAGAACTCCTAGGAGGTAACTATGGCTACACCTTC. Amino acid sequence: CASRQELLGGNYGYTF.

In its sample, this clone was seen once. The chain carries TRBV21-1 and TRBJ2-2; TRBD2 is the table's D call and was not checked against the DNA. TRBV21-1 is tagged as a pseudogene. The CDR3 is 18 amino acids. CDR3 bases: TGTGCCAGCAGCAAAGTGGGTGCAGACGCCCCGGGAACCGGGGAGCTGTTTTTT. This sequence encodes CASSKVGADAPGTGELFF.

This clone was detected once. The genes are TRBV9 and TRBJ2-2; TRBD2 matches 11 bases. The germline CDR1 and CDR2 sequences are SGDLS and YYNGEE. This CDR3 region has 16 residues. Germline trimming cut 2 bases from V and 7 bases from J; bases unmatched to any gene: 7. CDR3 region: CASSVGSGRAHGELFF. CDR3 nucleotides: TGTGCCAGCAGCGTGGGTAGCGGGAGGGCCCACGGGGAGCTGTTTTTT.

This clone was counted a few times. The V call is TRBV6-4, the J call TRBJ1-1; no clear D. V lost 5 bases, J lost 5 bases, and 18 bases lay in between. The V gene's germline CDR1 is MRHNA and CDR2 SNTAGT. This CDR3 has 15 amino acids. CDR3 coding DNA: TGTGCCAGCAGTCTTTCCGCCAGGTCGGGGACTGAAGCTTTCTTT. It encodes CASSLSARSGTEAFF.

This rearrangement joins TRBV4-1 to TRBJ1-4, with TRBD1 as a possible D gene (6 bases). CDR1 and CDR2 (germline): MGHRA, YSYEKL. With 4 bases removed from V and 8 bases from J, the gap between germline ends came to 17 bases. The CDR3 is made up of 15 amino acids. CDR3 in DNA: TGCGCCAGCAGCCCCGGGACAATCCCGGGAGAAAAACTGTTTTTT. It is translated as CASSPGTIPGEKLFF.

The gene calls are TRBV6-6 and TRBJ2-3, with 7 bases aligning to TRBD2. Germline loops: CDR1 MNHNY, CDR2 SVGAGI (reference sequence). Germline trimming cut 7 bases from V and 10 bases from J; bases unmatched to any gene: 5. The CDR3 spans 11 residues. CDR3 protein: CASISGGAQYF. DNA of the CDR3: TGTGCCAGCATCTCGGGGGGTGCGCAGTATTTT.

The chain links TRBV2 to TRBJ2-5, with 9 bases that match TRBD2. Germline V CDR1 and CDR2: SNHLY, FYNNEI. V lost 9 bases to trimming and J lost 4 bases; unmatched junction nucleotides: 6. The CDR3 runs to 13 residues. The DNA of the CDR3 is TGTGCCAGAGCGGGGGGCCCGCGAGAGACCCAGTACTTC. Translation: CARAGGPRETQYF.

V and J are TRBV30 and TRBJ2-5; possibly TRBD2 for D (5 bases). CDR3 length: 13 residues. Germline V gives CDR1 GTSNPN, CDR2 SVGIG (reference sequence). The ends were cut back, 4 bases at V and 5 bases at J, with 14 bases in the middle. The CDR3 DNA is TGTGCCTGGATGCTGTCCGGCGGGGAGACCCAGTACTTC. It yields the protein CAWMLSGGETQYF.

The chain has TRBV12-3 or TRBV12-4 and TRBJ1-1; 7 nucleotides agree with TRBD1. V shed 6 bases and J 2 bases; nucleotides not matched to a gene: 3. CDR3 length: 13 residues. CDR3 bases: TGTGCCAGCAGGTGGGACAGAAACACTGAAGCTTTCTTT. Residues: CASRWDRNTEAFF.

The CDR3 DNA follows: TGTGCCAGCAGCCCTCGGGGGGGGCAATACACAGATACGCAGTATTTT. Its protein product is CASSPRGGQYTDTQYF. This chain connects TRBV11-2 to TRBJ2-3; 8 nucleotides agree with TRBD2. Germline V gene data show CDR1 as SGHAT and CDR2 as FQNNGV. The trim removed 5 bases at V and 2 bases at J, leaving 9 bases unmatched. This CDR3 has 16 amino acids.

The V gene is TRBV11-3, the J gene TRBJ1-1; weak D call: TRBD1 (5 bases). This CDR3 has 13 amino acids. CDR1 is SGHNT, CDR2 YENEEA, per germline. The V gene lost 5 bases and the J gene lost 1 base, with 8 bases spanning the gap. Written as DNA, the CDR3 is TGTGCCAGCAGCGCAGGACAGAACACTGAAGCTTTCTTT. Translation: CASSAGQNTEAFF.

The chain is built from TRBV5-1 and TRBJ1-1; perhaps TRBD1 as D (5 bases). Germline CDR1 reads SGHRS; CDR2 reads YFSETQ. Trimming left V 2 bases short and J 5 bases short, with 13 bases between. There are 14 residues in the CDR3. The CDR3 DNA is TGCGCCAGCAGCTTAAAGGGGAGGGAAACTGAAGCTTTCTTT. Its translation is CASSLKGRETEAFF.

V gene TRBV4-1 combines with J gene TRBJ1-4; weak D call: TRBD1 (6 bases). V lost 3 bases and J lost 8, with 10 bases in between. Germline V CDR1 and CDR2: MGHRA, YSYEKL. The CDR3 consists of 13 residues. The CDR3 DNA is TGCGCCAGCAGCCAGCTCCAGGGGGAAAAACTGTTTTTT. It codes for CASSQLQGEKLFF.

The J gene is TRBJ2-3, the V gene TRBV7-2, with D perhaps TRBD2 (6 bases). Germline values: CDR1 SGHTA, CDR2 FQGNSA. The CDR3 length is 15 residues. V lost 1 base and J 6 bases, leaving 14 bases between the germline ends. The CDR3: CASSLEGGDRDTQYF. The CDR3 region has the DNA TGTGCCAGCAGCTTAGAGGGCGGGGACCGGGATACGCAGTATTTT. The entire variable domain, with the rest obtained from reference TRBV7-2 and TRBJ2-3, is as follows: GAGVSQSPSNKVTEKGKDVELRCDPISGHTALYWYRQSLGQGLEFLIYFQGNSAPDKSGLPSDRFSAERTGGSVSTLTIQRTQQEDSAVYLCASSLEGGDRDTQYFGPGTRLTVL.

V and J are TRBV11-2 and TRBJ2-1; 7 nucleotides align to TRBD2. This CDR3 region has 14 residues. The J segment lost 8 bases and the V segment lost 4 bases, leaving 8 bases of the junction unmatched. Germline assignment: CDR1 SGHAT and CDR2 FQNNGV. CDR3 sequence reads: CASSSWTSRDEQFF. The CDR3 region has the DNA TGTGCCAGCAGCTCCTGGACTAGTAGGGATGAGCAGTTCTTC.

This clone was counted a few times. This same CDR3 is encoded by further DNA sequences in the sample. The V call is TRBV28, the J call TRBJ1-2; D is possibly TRBD1 (5 bases). Per germline, CDR1 MDHEN and CDR2 SYDVKM. The CDR3 sequence is 13 residues long. V was trimmed by 3 bases and J by 5 bases, leaving 10 bases between them. The CDR3: CASSLKTVYGYTF. CDR3 bases: TGTGCCAGCAGTTTGAAGACAGTTTATGGCTACACCTTC.

The gene calls are TRBV11-3 and TRBJ2-2, with D possibly being TRBD1 (6 bases). The CDR3 covers 15 residues. CDR1 and CDR2 from the germline V gene are SGHNT and YENEEA. The V gene lost 2 bases and the J gene lost 5 bases, with 12 bases spanning the gap. In nucleotides, the CDR3 is TGTGCCAGCAGCTTATTAAGCCAGGGGACCGGGGAGCTGTTTTTT. Translation gives CASSLLSQGTGELFF.

This clone was detected only once. V gene TRBV10-2 combines with J gene TRBJ1-5, with 11 bases that match TRBD1. The CDR3 loop spans 17 amino acids. Germline lookup yields CDR1 WSHSY and CDR2 SAAADI. V trimming: 3 bases; J trimming: 1 base; junction bases outside the gene matches: 5. DNA for the CDR3: TGCGCCAGCAGTGATACGGGACAGGGGGGAAGCAATCAGCCCCAGCATTTT. It codes for CASSDTGQGGSNQPQHF.